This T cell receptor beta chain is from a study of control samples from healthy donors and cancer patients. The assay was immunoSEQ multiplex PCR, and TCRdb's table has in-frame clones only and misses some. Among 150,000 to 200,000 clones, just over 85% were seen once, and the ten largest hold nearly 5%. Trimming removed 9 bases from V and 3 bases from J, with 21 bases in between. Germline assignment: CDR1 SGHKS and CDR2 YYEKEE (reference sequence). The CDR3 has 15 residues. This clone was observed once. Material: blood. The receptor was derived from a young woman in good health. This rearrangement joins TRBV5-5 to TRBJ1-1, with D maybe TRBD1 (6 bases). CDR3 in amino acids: CATHRGGARDTEAFF. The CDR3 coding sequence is TGTGCCACCCACCGTGGGGGGGCGCGGGACACTGAAGCTTTCTTT. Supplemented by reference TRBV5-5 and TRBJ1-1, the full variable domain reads DAGVTQSPTHLIKTRGQQVTLRCSPISGHKSVSWYQQVLGQGPQFIFQYYEKEERGRGNFPDRFSARQFPNYSSELNVNALLLGDSALYLCATHRGGARDTEAFFGQGTRLTVV.